This TCR beta chain was obtained from a study of T cell responses to AZD1222 COVID-19 vaccine. Clones were read by immunoSEQ multiplex PCR, and TCRdb kept only the in-frame ones, dropping some. The sample consists of some 36,000 clones, 70% to 90% of them appearing once. The CDR3 extends over 12 amino acids. Between the trimmed V and J ends, which lost 5 bases and 1 base, there was a span of 8 bases. CDR1 and CDR2 from the germline V gene are SQVTM and ANQGSEA. Study results and caveats: Among the donors, most were white British and more were female, and clonal diversity was possibly underestimated.

Comments on this clone: Its antigen is not known.

Here the sequenced sample was peripheral blood, taken on day 0 of AZD1222 vaccination. This sequence originates from an adult in good health. The chain joins TRBV29-1 to TRBJ2-5, with D possibly TRBD1 on 5 matching bases. The CDR3 here is CSVSGLQETQYF. Written as DNA, the CDR3 is TGCAGCGTTTCAGGGCTCCAAGAGACCCAGTACTTC.